Below, one TCR beta chain is given with its context. The data stem from a study of cytomegalovirus exposure and HLA in healthy donors. 13 Jbeta primers and 60 Vbeta primers were used for the PCR. Sequencing used immunoSEQ multiplex PCR; TCRdb keeps in-frame clones, though not all of them. There are 95,000 to 100,000 clones in the sample; around three quarters occur only once, and 15% to 20% lies in the top ten. V lost 3 bases, J lost 9 bases, and 1 base stayed unmatched. The CDR3 covers 11 residues. CDR1 is SGDLS and CDR2 is YYNGEE in the germline V gene. This sequence was found in a man aged 60 to 69 in good health and CMV-seropositive. Sequenced sample: PBMCs. The chain recombines TRBV9 with TRBJ2-3, with 7 bases aligning to TRBD1. The CDR3 protein is CASSEGATQYF. In DNA, the CDR3 is TGTGCCAGCAGCGAGGGGGCGACGCAGTATTTT.